Reported below is one T cell receptor beta chain. The entry originates in a study of blood T cell repertoires in COVID-19. Assay used: immunoSEQ multiplex PCR; TCRdb lists only in-frame clones, some missing. The table shows over 45,000 clones, with 89% occurring only once. The V gene lost 7 bases and the J gene lost 1 base, with 16 bases spanning the gap. Germline V gives CDR1 SQVTM, CDR2 ANQGSEA. The CDR3 has 14 amino acids. The sequence was obtained from a woman aged 55-69 years with active COVID-19. This rearrangement joins TRBV29-1 to TRBJ1-1; the D is unclear. The sequenced sample consisted of peripheral blood. The CDR3 bases are TGCAGCGCCCCGGCCGAGGGCGGGAACACTGAAGCTTTCTTT. This translates into CSAPAEGGNTEAFF.